The rows below give T cell receptor beta chains drawn from one sample of a study of early T cells in non-severe SARS-CoV-2 infection. MiXCR, run by TCRdb on the 5' RACE reads, gives a single entry per CDR3 protein. The sample carries 80,000 or so distinct CDR3 sequences, 5% to 6.5% recorded once. Sequencing was done on a sample of whole blood. These receptors originate from an adult who was a healthcare worker with PCR-confirmed SARS-CoV-2 infection or an uninfected control (not recorded which). Both conserved end residues are part of each CDR3. The D gene is left open where the match is weak. Clone size is given for some rows only: seen once, a few or many times, or a class if the clone is expanded.

TRBJ1-5,few,TRBV30,NA,TGTGCCTGGAGTGTACCAGGGGCTAGCAATCAGCCCCAGCATTTT,CAWSVPGASNQPQHF
TRBJ2-7,few,TRBV10-2,NA,TGCGCCAGCAGTGAGTCCGGAGAGTACGACGAGCAGTACTTC,CASSESGEYDEQYF
TRBJ2-5,NA,TRBV20-1,TRBD2,TGCAGTGCTAGAGACACTAGCGGGTATAAAGAGACCCAGTACTTC,CSARDTSGYKETQYF
TRBJ2-1,many,TRBV20-1,NA,TGCAGTGCTAGAGATTGGGTCTCGGGGTCCTACAATGAGCAGTTCTTC,CSARDWVSGSYNEQFF
TRBJ2-3,many,TRBV7-6,TRBD2,TGTGCCAGCAGCTCCCGGGGGGGGTCCACAGATACGCAGTATTTT,CASSSRGGSTDTQYF
TRBJ1-4,many,TRBV7-9,NA,TGTGCCAGCAGCCCGCACCAGGGAGGTGGGAAAAAACTGTTTTTT,CASSPHQGGGKKLFF
TRBJ2-1,many,TRBV20-1,TRBD2,TGCAGTGCTAGTTCGTCGGCTAGCGGGGGTGTTGGGGAGCAGTTCTTC,CSASSSASGGVGEQFF
TRBJ2-6,NA,TRBV6-6,NA,TGTGCCAGCAGTTACGCTCAGGGGCTTCCTGGGGCCAACGTCCTGACTTTC,CASSYAQGLPGANVLTF
TRBJ1-2,many,TRBV10-3,NA,TGTGCCATCAGTGAGCCCGGGACCGGGAAAAGGAACTATGGCTACACCTTC,CAISEPGTGKRNYGYTF
TRBJ2-3,NA,TRBV9,NA,TGTGCCAGCAGCGTAGTGGGCAGGGTTAAGGATACGCAGTATTTT,CASSVVGRVKDTQYF
TRBJ2-3,NA,TRBV12-3/TRBV12-4,TRBD2,TGTGCCAGCAGTTTAAGGCCTAGCGGTCGAACAGATACGCAGTATTTT,CASSLRPSGRTDTQYF
TRBJ1-6,NA,TRBV12-5,NA,TGTGCTAGTGCCACCACTCGGGATGGACGGTCACCCCTCCACTTT,CASATTRDGRSPLHF
TRBJ2-2,few,TRBV2,TRBD1,TGTGCCAGCAGCGCAGGGGGGAACACCGGGGAGCTGTTTTTT,CASSAGGNTGELFF
TRBJ1-1,many,TRBV20-1,TRBD1,TGCAGTGCCCGCCCGGGACAGCAAAACACTGAAGCTTTCTTT,CSARPGQQNTEAFF
TRBJ2-5,many,TRBV20-1,NA,TGCAGTGCCGCCCTAAAAGAGACCCAGTACTTC,CSAALKETQYF
TRBJ2-2,many,TRBV7-9,NA,TGTGCCAGCAGCTTAGGACGGGACACCGGGGAGCTGTTTTTT,CASSLGRDTGELFF
TRBJ2-2,many,TRBV11-2,NA,TGTGCCAGCGGGAGGACGAACACCGGGGAGCTGTTTTTT,CASGRTNTGELFF
TRBJ2-7,NA,TRBV7-8,NA,TGTGCCAGCAGCTTAGAAGCTTCTGGCAACGAGCAGTACTTC,CASSLEASGNEQYF
TRBJ2-7,NA,TRBV6-6,TRBD1,TGTGCCAGCAGTTCCCCTCTGACAGGGTTCTACTTC,CASSSPLTGFYF
TRBJ1-1,NA,TRBV12-3/TRBV12-4,TRBD1,TGTGCCAGCAGGCGCGGGGGGACAGCGAACACTGAAGCTTTCTTT,CASRRGGTANTEAFF
TRBJ2-2,few,TRBV19,NA,TGTGCCAGTAGTATAAGGCAGGGCTATAACACCGGGGAGCTGTTTTTT,CASSIRQGYNTGELFF
TRBJ2-7,few,TRBV7-2,NA,TGTGCCAGCAGCTTAGATTACATCTACGAGCAGTACTTC,CASSLDYIYEQYF
TRBJ2-7,many,TRBV11-2,NA,TGTGCCAGCAGCTTAGACCACAGCTTCTCCTACGAGCAGTACTTC,CASSLDHSFSYEQYF
TRBJ2-2,NA,TRBV6-1,TRBD1,TGTGCCAGCAGTGTCCTTGGGACAGGGGTCAACACCGGGGAGCTGTTTTTT,CASSVLGTGVNTGELFF
TRBJ1-1,few,TRBV7-9,NA,TGTGCCAGCAGCCCTAAAAGTCTCGGGACTGATAAAGCTTTCTTT,CASSPKSLGTDKAFF
TRBJ2-3,NA,TRBV29-1,NA,TGCAGCTATAGGGGGATTAGCACAGATACGCAGTATTTT,CSYRGISTDTQYF
TRBJ2-2,many,TRBV27,NA,TGTGCCAGCAGTCCCCTTGCTCGCGGGCCTCGGGCCGGGGAGCTGTTTTTT,CASSPLARGPRAGELFF
TRBJ2-7,many,TRBV6-2/TRBV6-3,NA,TGTGCCAGCAGCAGGGCAACGTACGAGCAGTACTTC,CASSRATYEQYF
TRBJ2-2,many,TRBV6-5,TRBD1,TGTGCCAGCAGTTACAAAGCCAGTCATCGACAGGGAAAGAACACCGGGGAGCTGTTTTTT,CASSYKASHRQGKNTGELFF
TRBJ2-7,few,TRBV5-1,NA,TGCGCCAGCAGGTCAGAGTTCTACGAGCAGTACTTC,CASRSEFYEQYF
TRBJ1-6,NA,TRBV12-2,NA,TGTGCAAGTCGCTCCACGGACGGATCCGTGAGCAATTCACCCCTCCACTTT,CASRSTDGSVSNSPLHF
TRBJ2-1,many,TRBV20-1,TRBD2,TGCAGTGCTAGAGATGGGGCGGGGGACTACTACAATGAGCAGTTCTTC,CSARDGAGDYYNEQFF
TRBJ1-2,many,TRBV6-6,TRBD1,TGTGCCAGCAGCACGGGACAGACTAACTATGGCTACACCTTC,CASSTGQTNYGYTF
TRBJ1-4,many,TRBV6-2/TRBV6-3,NA,TGTGCCAGCAGTCCGACGGATGAAAAACTGTTTTTT,CASSPTDEKLFF
TRBJ2-1,many,TRBV20-1,TRBD2,TGCAGTGCCTTCGGACTAGTAGCTCGGGAGCAGTTCTTC,CSAFGLVAREQFF
TRBJ1-2,NA,TRBV25-1,TRBD1,TGTGCCAGCAGTAAACAGGGGTGGGGCTACACCTTC,CASSKQGWGYTF
TRBJ1-2,NA,TRBV2,NA,TGTGCCAGCAGTGCCTCAGAGACTGGCTACACCTTC,CASSASETGYTF
TRBJ2-3,many,TRBV29-1,TRBD2,TGCAGCGTCCCATACAGCGGGACTACAGATACGCAGTATTTT,CSVPYSGTTDTQYF
TRBJ2-3,many,TRBV10-3,NA,TGTGCCACCCAATTCGGCGAGCTGGATACGCAGTATTTT,CATQFGELDTQYF
TRBJ1-2,few,TRBV3-1,NA,TGTGCCAGCAGCCAAGATCATGGAGGCTACACCTTC,CASSQDHGGYTF
TRBJ1-5,NA,TRBV12-3/TRBV12-4,NA,TGTGCCAGCAGTAACGGGAATCAGCCCCAGCATTTT,CASSNGNQPQHF
TRBJ2-1,NA,TRBV6-5,TRBD2,TGTGCCAGCAGTTACTCGAGGGTCGGAGGACTAGCGGGAGACCTCTACAATGAGCAGTTCTTC,CASSYSRVGGLAGDLYNEQFF
TRBJ2-7,few,TRBV7-9,NA,TGTGCCAGCAGCTTAGAAGGGGACCATCGCTACGAGCAGTACTTC,CASSLEGDHRYEQYF
TRBJ2-1,NA,TRBV7-2,TRBD2,TGTGCCAGCAGCGGTAGCGGGGGGGCTTCCTACAATGAGCAGTTCTTC,CASSGSGGASYNEQFF
TRBJ2-2,many,TRBV28,NA,TGTGCCAGCAGTCCCGGGACACAGAACACCGGGGAGCTGTTTTTT,CASSPGTQNTGELFF
TRBJ1-3,few,TRBV7-9,NA,TGTGCCAGCAGCGCAGACTCTGGAAACACCATATATTTT,CASSADSGNTIYF
TRBJ2-4,NA,TRBV4-1,NA,TGCGCCAGCAGCCACCTGGGACTGTCCAAAAACATTCAGTACTTC,CASSHLGLSKNIQYF
TRBJ1-1,few,TRBV3-1,TRBD1,TGTGCCAGCAGCCAAACAGGGGGCGCGGAGACTGAAGCTTTCTTT,CASSQTGGAETEAFF
TRBJ2-2,NA,TRBV23-1,TRBD2,TGCGCCAGCAGTCAGCGCGGGAGTGACACCGGGGAGCTGTTTTTT,CASSQRGSDTGELFF
TRBJ1-1,few,TRBV12-5,NA,TGTGCTAGTGGTTTGGTACGTACTTTCTTT,CASGLVRTFF
TRBJ2-7,many,TRBV3-1,NA,TGTGCCAGCAGCCAAGGAGGACTATCGACTAACGAGCAGTACTTC,CASSQGGLSTNEQYF
TRBJ1-4,NA,TRBV28,NA,TGTGCCAGCAGTTTTGGCAGGGCGAGGAAACTGTTTTTT,CASSFGRARKLFF
TRBJ2-3,few,TRBV7-6,NA,TGTGCCAGCAGCTTAGGGGTAGCGGTTACTAGCACAGATACGCAGTATTTT,CASSLGVAVTSTDTQYF